This TCR beta chain was identified during a study of beta chain features in type 1 diabetes. Overall study results and limits: People with Type 1 diabetes carried modestly yet significantly shorter TCRB CDR3s in all four CD4+ subsets.

Comments on this clone: The antigen remains unidentified.

The entirety of the isolated RNA underwent reverse transcription, so expressed TCRB transcripts were sequenced. An average of approximately 3.4 million reads was obtained for naive, central memory and regulatory T cell samples. Clones were sequenced by immunoSEQ multiplex PCR, and TCRdb holds only the in-frame ones, with some missing. Of about 620,000 clones listed, around 15% are singletons. CDR1 is LNHDA, CDR2 SQIVND, per germline (reference sequence). The CDR3 runs 15 residues. V dropped 2 bases and J dropped 7 bases, with 16 bases sitting between them. CD4+ naive, central memory, regulatory and stem cell-like memory subsets were isolated by sorting on CD45RO/CCR7/CD25/CD127/CD95/CD27.

This receptor was identified in a man aged 18 to 29 in good health. The chain joins TRBV19 to TRBJ2-3; D tentatively reads TRBD1 or TRBD2 (5 bases each). Sequencing used naive CD4+ T cells from blood. CDR3 region: CASSIRALGANTQYF. CDR3 coding DNA: TGTGCCAGTAGTATAAGGGCCCTCGGGGCGAATACGCAGTATTTT.